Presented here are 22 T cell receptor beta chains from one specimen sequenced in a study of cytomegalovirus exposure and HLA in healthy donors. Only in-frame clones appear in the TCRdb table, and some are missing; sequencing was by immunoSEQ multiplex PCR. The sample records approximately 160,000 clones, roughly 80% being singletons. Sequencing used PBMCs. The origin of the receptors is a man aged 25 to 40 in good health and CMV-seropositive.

The CDR3 loop reads CASSYSQGNTGELFF. The CDR3 DNA reads TGCGCCAGCAGCTATAGTCAGGGGAACACCGGGGAGCTGTTTTTT. The V gene is TRBV4-1, the J gene TRBJ2-2, with a weak D call TRBD1 (5 bases). Trimming shortened V by 5 bases and J by 1 base, and 11 bases separated the two germline ends. The CDR3 has 15 amino acids. The germline V gene encodes CDR1 MGHRA and CDR2 YSYEKL.

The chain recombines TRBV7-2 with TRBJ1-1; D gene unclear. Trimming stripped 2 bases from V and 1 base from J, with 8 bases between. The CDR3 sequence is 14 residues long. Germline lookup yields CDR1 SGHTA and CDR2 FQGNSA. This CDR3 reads CASSLNGGNTEAFF. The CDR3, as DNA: TGTGCCAGCAGCTTAAACGGAGGGAACACTGAAGCTTTCTTT.

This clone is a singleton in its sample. CDR3: CASSPITRGSTDTQYF. The CDR3 nucleotides read TGTGCCAGCAGTCCAATAACAAGGGGAAGCACAGATACGCAGTATTTT. The chain is built from TRBV27 and TRBJ2-3; TRBD1 might be the D (5 bases). CDR3 length: 16 amino acids. V dropped 5 bases and J dropped 0 bases, with 15 bases sitting between them. Per germline, CDR1 MNHEY and CDR2 SMNVEV (reference sequence).

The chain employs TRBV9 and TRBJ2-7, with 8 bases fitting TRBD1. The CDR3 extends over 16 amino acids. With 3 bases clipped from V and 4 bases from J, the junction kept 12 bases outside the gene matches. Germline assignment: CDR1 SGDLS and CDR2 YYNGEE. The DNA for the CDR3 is TGTGCCAGCAGCGCGGACCCGGGGCAGGGGGCTTACGAGCAGTACTTC. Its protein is CASSADPGQGAYEQYF. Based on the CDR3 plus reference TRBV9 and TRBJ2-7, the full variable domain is DSGVTQTPKHLITATGQRVTLRCSPRSGDLSVYWYQQSLDQGLQFLIQYYNGEERAKGNILERFSAQQFPDLHSELNLSSLELGDSALYFCASSADPGQGAYEQYFGPGTRLTVT.

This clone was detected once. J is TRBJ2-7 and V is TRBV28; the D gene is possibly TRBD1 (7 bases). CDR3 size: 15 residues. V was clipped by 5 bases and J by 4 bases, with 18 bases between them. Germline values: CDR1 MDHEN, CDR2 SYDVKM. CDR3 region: CASSDRTGGGYEQYF. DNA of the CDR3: TGTGCCAGCAGTGATAGGACAGGAGGAGGGTACGAGCAGTACTTC.

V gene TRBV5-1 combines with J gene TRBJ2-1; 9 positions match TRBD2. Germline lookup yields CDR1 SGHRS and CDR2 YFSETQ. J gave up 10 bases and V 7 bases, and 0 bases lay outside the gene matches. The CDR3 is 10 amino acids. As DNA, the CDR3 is TGCGCCAGCGGGACTAGCGAGCAGTTCTTC. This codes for CASGTSEQFF.

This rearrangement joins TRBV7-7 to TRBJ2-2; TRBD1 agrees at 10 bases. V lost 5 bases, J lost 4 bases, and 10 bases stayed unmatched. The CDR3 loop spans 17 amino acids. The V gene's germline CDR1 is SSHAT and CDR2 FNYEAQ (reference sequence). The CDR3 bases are TGTGCCAGCAGCGGCACCTCGGGACAGGGGACCACCGGGGAGCTGTTTTTT. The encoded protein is CASSGTSGQGTTGELFF.

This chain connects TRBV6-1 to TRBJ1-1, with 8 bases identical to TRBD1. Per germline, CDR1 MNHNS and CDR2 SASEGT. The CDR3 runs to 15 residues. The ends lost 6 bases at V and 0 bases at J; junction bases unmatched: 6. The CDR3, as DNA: TGTGCCAGCAGGAGACAGGGGTTCATGAACACTGAAGCTTTCTTT. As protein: CASRRQGFMNTEAFF.

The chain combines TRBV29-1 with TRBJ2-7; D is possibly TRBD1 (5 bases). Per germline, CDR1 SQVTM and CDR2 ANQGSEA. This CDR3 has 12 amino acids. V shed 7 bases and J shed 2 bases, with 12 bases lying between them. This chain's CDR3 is CSADSDTYEQYF. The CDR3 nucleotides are TGCAGCGCAGACAGCGATACCTACGAGCAGTACTTC.

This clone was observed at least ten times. DNA for the CDR3: TGTGCCAGCACCAGGGGACGCCTAGTAGCGTACGAGCAGTACTTC. Translation: CASTRGRLVAYEQYF. This chain uses TRBV2 with TRBJ2-7; a weak D match, TRBD1 (6 bases). V dropped 7 bases and J dropped 4 bases, with 20 bases sitting between them. The CDR3 covers 15 residues. Per germline, CDR1 SNHLY and CDR2 FYNNEI.

Here the CDR3 DNA reads TGTGCCAGCAGTGATGGGGAGCACAAGCAGTTCTTC. Protein sequence: CASSDGEHKQFF. The chain uses TRBV2 and TRBJ2-1, with D maybe TRBD2 (5 bases). Germline V lookup: CDR1 SNHLY, CDR2 FYNNEI. V lost 3 bases and J 11 bases, leaving 11 bases between the germline ends. The CDR3 sequence is 12 residues long.

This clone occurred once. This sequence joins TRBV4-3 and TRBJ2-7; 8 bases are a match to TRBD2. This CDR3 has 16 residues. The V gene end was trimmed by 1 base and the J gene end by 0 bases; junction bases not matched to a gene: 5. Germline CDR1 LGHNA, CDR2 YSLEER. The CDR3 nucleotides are TGCGCCAGCAGCCAAGTGGCTAGCGGGTACTCCTACGAGCAGTACTTC. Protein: CASSQVASGYSYEQYF.

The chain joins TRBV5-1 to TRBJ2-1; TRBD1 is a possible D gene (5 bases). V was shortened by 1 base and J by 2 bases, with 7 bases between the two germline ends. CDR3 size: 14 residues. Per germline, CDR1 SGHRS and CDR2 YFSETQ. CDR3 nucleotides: TGCGCCAGCAGCTTGCCAGGGACCTACAATGAGCAGTTCTTC. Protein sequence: CASSLPGTYNEQFF.

The CDR3 region is CASSFLTGGASGELFF. CDR3 nucleotides: TGCGCCAGCAGCTTTCTGACAGGGGGCGCGTCCGGGGAGCTGTTTTTT. This chain joins TRBV4-3 and TRBJ2-2; 10 bases map to TRBD1. Trimming cost V 5 bases and J 6 bases; bases outside gene matches: 9. Germline CDR1 and CDR2: LGHNA and YSLEER. CDR3 length: 16 residues.

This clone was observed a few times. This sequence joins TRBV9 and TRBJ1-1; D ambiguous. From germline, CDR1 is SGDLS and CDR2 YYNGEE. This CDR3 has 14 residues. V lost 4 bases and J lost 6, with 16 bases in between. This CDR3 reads CASSSNWGDAEAFF. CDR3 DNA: TGTGCCAGCAGCTCGAACTGGGGAGACGCTGAAGCTTTCTTT. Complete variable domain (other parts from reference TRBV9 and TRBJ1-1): DSGVTQTPKHLITATGQRVTLRCSPRSGDLSVYWYQQSLDQGLQFLIQYYNGEERAKGNILERFSAQQFPDLHSELNLSSLELGDSALYFCASSSNWGDAEAFFGQGTRLTVV.

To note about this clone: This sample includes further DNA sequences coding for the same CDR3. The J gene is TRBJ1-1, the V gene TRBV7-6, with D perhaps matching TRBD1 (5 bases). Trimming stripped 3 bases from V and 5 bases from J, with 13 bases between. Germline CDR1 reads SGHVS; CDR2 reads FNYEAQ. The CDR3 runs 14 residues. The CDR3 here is CASSLGGGRTEAFF. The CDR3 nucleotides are TGTGCCAGCAGCTTGGGGGGGGGTAGGACTGAAGCTTTCTTT.

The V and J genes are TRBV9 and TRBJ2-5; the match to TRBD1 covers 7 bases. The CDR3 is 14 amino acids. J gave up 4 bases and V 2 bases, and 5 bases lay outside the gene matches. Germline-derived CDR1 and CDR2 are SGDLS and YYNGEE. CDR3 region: CASSVDRAAETQYF. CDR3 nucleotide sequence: TGTGCCAGCAGCGTCGACAGGGCCGCAGAGACCCAGTACTTC.

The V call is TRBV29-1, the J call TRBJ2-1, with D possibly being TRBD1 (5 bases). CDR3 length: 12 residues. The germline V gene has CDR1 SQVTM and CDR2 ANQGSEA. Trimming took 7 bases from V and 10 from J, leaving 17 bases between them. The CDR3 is CSGIGRAREQFF. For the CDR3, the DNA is TGCAGCGGGATTGGCAGGGCAAGGGAGCAGTTCTTC.

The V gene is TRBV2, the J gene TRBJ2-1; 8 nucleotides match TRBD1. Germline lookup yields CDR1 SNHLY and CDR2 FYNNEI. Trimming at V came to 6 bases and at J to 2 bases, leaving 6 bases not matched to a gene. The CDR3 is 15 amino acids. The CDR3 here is CASRIQGEPYNEQFF. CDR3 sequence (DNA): TGTGCCAGCAGAATACAGGGGGAACCCTACAATGAGCAGTTCTTC.

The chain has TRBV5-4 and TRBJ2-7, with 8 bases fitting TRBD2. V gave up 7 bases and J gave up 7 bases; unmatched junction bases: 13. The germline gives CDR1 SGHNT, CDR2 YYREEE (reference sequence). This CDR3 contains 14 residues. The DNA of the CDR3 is TGTGCCAGCGGGAATAGCGGGAAAGTAAGGGAGCAGTACTTC. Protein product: CASGNSGKVREQYF.

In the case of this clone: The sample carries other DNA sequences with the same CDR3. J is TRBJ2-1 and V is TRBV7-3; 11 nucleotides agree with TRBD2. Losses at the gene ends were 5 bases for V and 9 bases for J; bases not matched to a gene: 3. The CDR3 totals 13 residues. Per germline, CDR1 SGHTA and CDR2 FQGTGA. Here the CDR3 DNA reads TGTGCCAGCAGCCCGGGACTAGCGGTTGAGCAGTTCTTC. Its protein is CASSPGLAVEQFF.

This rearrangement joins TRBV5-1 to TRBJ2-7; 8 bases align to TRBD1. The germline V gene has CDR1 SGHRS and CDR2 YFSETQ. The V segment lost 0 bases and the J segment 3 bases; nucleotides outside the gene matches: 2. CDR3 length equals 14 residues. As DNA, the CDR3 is TGCGCCAGCAGCTTGGGACAGGGGCTCTACGAGCAGTACTTC. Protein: CASSLGQGLYEQYF.